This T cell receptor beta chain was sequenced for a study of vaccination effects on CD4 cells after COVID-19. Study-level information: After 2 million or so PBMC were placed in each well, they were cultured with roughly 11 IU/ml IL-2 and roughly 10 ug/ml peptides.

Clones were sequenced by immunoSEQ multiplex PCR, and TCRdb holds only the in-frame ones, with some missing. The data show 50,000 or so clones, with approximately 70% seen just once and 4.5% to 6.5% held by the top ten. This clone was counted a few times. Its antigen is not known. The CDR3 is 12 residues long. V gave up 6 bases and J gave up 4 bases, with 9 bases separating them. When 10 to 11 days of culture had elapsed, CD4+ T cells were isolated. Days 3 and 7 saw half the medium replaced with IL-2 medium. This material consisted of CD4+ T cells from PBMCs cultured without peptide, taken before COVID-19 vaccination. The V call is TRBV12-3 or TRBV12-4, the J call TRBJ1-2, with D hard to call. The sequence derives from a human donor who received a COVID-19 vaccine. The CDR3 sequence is CASRKIAYGYTF. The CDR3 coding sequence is TGTGCCAGCAGAAAAATCGCCTATGGCTACACCTTC.